This paragraph reports one T cell receptor beta chain. The junction differs from germline at one of its ends, possibly a read error. This sample's RNA came from whole unsorted tissue. The data are from a study of tumor and adjacent non-tumor tissue in lung cancer. TCRbeta libraries were built with three rounds of nested PCR, modified from ARM-PCR. TCRdb used MiXCR to reprocess the multiplex PCR reads, holding one entry per CDR3 protein. Of fewer than 85,000 distinct CDR3 sequences listed, around three quarters are singletons. Germline values: CDR1 SQVTM, CDR2 ANQGSEA. The CDR3 sequence is 16 residues long.

The sequence came from a man aged 55 to 69 with non-small cell lung cancer. The sequenced sample consisted of lung tumor tissue. The gene calls are TRBV29-1 and TRBJ2-7; the D gene is possibly TRBD1 (5 bases). CDR3 DNA sequence: TGCAGTGTTGAAGAGCCCCACGAGACAGCTTCTTACGAGCAGTACTTC. It is translated as CSVEEPHETASYEQYF.